The 23 T cell receptor beta chains listed next were all sequenced from one sample in a study of T cells in Graves' hyperthyroidism and ophthalmopathy. Researchers amplified the TCR beta CDR3 regions from RNA transcripts. With the HTBI primer set, the TCR CDR3 went through a first round of RT-PCR. TCRdb analysed the multiplex PCR reads with MiXCR anew, one entry per CDR3 protein. This sample has about 640,000 distinct CDR3 sequences; less than 25% occur once, and the top ten carry 34%. The specimen sequenced was blood. The receptors stem from a man aged 25 to 40 with Graves' ophthalmopathy.

This clonotype showed up just a few times. The chain links TRBV3-1 to TRBJ2-7; D ambiguous. The CDR3 sequence is 14 residues long. Germline V gene lookup returns CDR1 LGHDT and CDR2 YNNKEL (reference sequence). V was cut by 2 bases and J by 6 bases, with 14 bases left in between. The CDR3 region is CASSQRPLTGEQYF. Written as DNA, the CDR3 is TGTGCCAGCAGCCAACGGCCCCTCACGGGCGAGCAGTACTTC.

This clonotype was detected a few times. The J gene is TRBJ2-7, the V gene TRBV6-1; tentatively, D is TRBD1 (6 bases). V gave up 8 bases and J gave up 2 bases, with 16 bases separating them. Germline V gene data show CDR1 as MNHNS and CDR2 as SASEGT. The CDR3 has 14 amino acids. The DNA for the CDR3 is TGTGCCAGCGGCTACAGGGAAGGGACCTACGAGCAGTACTTC. Amino acid sequence: CASGYREGTYEQYF.

This clonotype was observed at least ten times. V gene TRBV3-1 combines with J gene TRBJ2-1; 9 bases fit TRBD2. Per the germline V gene, CDR1 is LGHDT and CDR2 is YNNKEL (reference sequence). The CDR3 loop spans 15 amino acids. Trimming took 1 base from V and 3 from J; bases not matched to a gene: 1. DNA of the CDR3: TGTGCCAGCAGCCAAGGAGCGGGAGGCTACAATGAGCAGTTCTTC. This translates into CASSQGAGGYNEQFF.

The chain links TRBV27 to TRBJ2-1, with D possibly being TRBD2 (5 bases). The CDR3 runs to 14 residues. The ends were cut back, 6 bases at V and 8 bases at J, with 17 bases in the middle. Looked up from germline, CDR1 is MNHEY and CDR2 is SMNVEV (reference sequence). CDR3 sequence: CASRKLVVIDEQFF. DNA for the CDR3: TGTGCCAGCAGAAAACTAGTGGTGATCGATGAGCAGTTCTTC.

The chain is built from TRBV14 and TRBJ2-7, with unresolved D. CDR1 is SGHDN, CDR2 FVKESK, per germline. Trimming took 3 bases from V and 3 from J, leaving 15 bases between them. The CDR3 spans 15 residues. CDR3 bases: TGTGCCAGCAGCCAGTCTGGCCTCCGAAACTACGAGCAGTACTTC. It specifies CASSQSGLRNYEQYF.

Ten or more counts support this clonotype. V is TRBV7-2 and J is TRBJ2-5; 11 nucleotides agree with TRBD1. Per germline, CDR1 SGHTA and CDR2 FQGNSA. V lost 5 bases to trimming and J lost 4 bases; unmatched junction nucleotides: 9. This CDR3 is 16 amino acids long. CDR3 nucleotide sequence: TGTGCCAGCAGCCCGGGGGACAGGGGGTTTGGAGAGACCCAGTACTTC. Translated, it gives CASSPGDRGFGETQYF.

This clonotype showed up just a few times. This chain uses TRBV3-1 with TRBJ1-6; 9 nucleotides match TRBD1. Germline V lookup: CDR1 LGHDT, CDR2 YNNKEL (reference sequence). The V and J ends lost 4 bases and 8 bases, in that order; junction bases with no gene match: 6. The CDR3 runs to 15 residues. In DNA form, the CDR3 reads TGTGCCAGCAGCCCGGACAGGGGAATTTATTCACCCCTCCACTTT. Translated, it gives CASSPDRGIYSPLHF.

This clonotype was counted between two and nine times. The chain joins TRBV20-1 to TRBJ2-1; no clear D. Deletions cut 4 bases from V and 3 bases from J, with 10 bases between. This CDR3 comprises 13 residues. Germline CDR1 is DFQATT and CDR2 is SNEGSKA (reference sequence). The CDR3 DNA reads as TGCAGTGCTAATGGCGGCCTCTACAATGAGCAGTTCTTC. Translated: CSANGGLYNEQFF.

In its sample, this clonotype was seen many times. V is TRBV12-3 or TRBV12-4 and J is TRBJ2-1; 9 nucleotides align to TRBD2. The CDR3 consists of 19 residues. Germline trimming cut 3 bases from V and 2 bases from J; bases unmatched to any gene: 14. The CDR3 nucleotides read TGTGCCAGCAGTTTCGGTAGCGGGAGTTTCACTAGCCCCTACAATGAGCAGTTCTTC. It specifies CASSFGSGSFTSPYNEQFF.

This clonotype was detected a few times. The chain joins TRBV10-3 to TRBJ2-7; D not certain. Trimming cost V 0 bases and J 5 bases, with 5 bases left between them. This CDR3 has 12 residues. Germline V gives CDR1 ENHRY, CDR2 SYGVKD. The CDR3 spells CAISESADEQYF. The CDR3 DNA sequence: TGTGCCATCAGTGAGTCGGCAGACGAGCAGTACTTC.

This sequence joins TRBV15 and TRBJ2-5, with D unclear. Germline V lookup: CDR1 LNHNV, CDR2 YYDKDF (reference sequence). V lost 4 bases and J lost 5, with 8 bases in between. The CDR3 length is 12 residues. The CDR3, as DNA: TGTGCCACCAGCAAACGGACGGAGACCCAGTACTTC. Its translation: CATSKRTETQYF.

J is TRBJ1-1 and V is TRBV7-2; 7 bases fit TRBD1. This CDR3 is built from 15 residues. The germline V gene encodes CDR1 SGHTA and CDR2 FQGNSA. V was pared by 0 bases and J by 8 bases, with 9 bases of the junction left unmatched. CDR3 in amino acids: CASSLAGGMIGEAFF. The CDR3 DNA reads as TGTGCCAGCAGCTTAGCAGGGGGCATGATTGGGGAAGCTTTCTTT.

There are a few counts of this clonotype. The chain couples TRBV7-9 to TRBJ2-7; 7 nucleotides agree with TRBD1. CDR3 length: 16 amino acids. Germline trimming cut 3 bases from V and 3 bases from J; bases unmatched to any gene: 11. Per the germline V gene, CDR1 is SEHNR and CDR2 is FQNEAQ (reference sequence). The CDR3 protein is CASSFSSGQQYYEQYF. CDR3 bases: TGTGCCAGCAGCTTTTCGTCGGGACAGCAATACTACGAGCAGTACTTC.

This clonotype occurred once. The chain carries TRBV4-1 and TRBJ2-7, with a weak D call TRBD1 (5 bases). CDR1 is MGHRA, CDR2 YSYEKL, per germline. The V gene lost 1 base and the J gene lost 3 bases, with 10 bases spanning the gap. The CDR3 loop spans 14 amino acids. The CDR3 DNA reads as TGCGCCAGCAGCCAAGGGCCAGGGCACTACGAGCAGTACTTC. It translates to CASSQGPGHYEQYF.

This clonotype came up a few times. The gene calls are TRBV30 and TRBJ1-1; maybe TRBD1 (5 bases). Germline V CDR1 and CDR2: GTSNPN, SVGIG (reference sequence). The CDR3 has 11 residues. V dropped 2 bases and J dropped 7 bases, with 8 bases sitting between them. For the CDR3, the DNA is TGTGCCTGGAGTCGGGGCAGTGAAGCTTTCTTT. This codes for CAWSRGSEAFF.

The count of this clonotype is one. The chain joins TRBV4-3 to TRBJ2-2, with TRBD2 matching over 10 bases. Germline CDR1 reads LGHNA; CDR2 reads YSLEER. The CDR3 loop spans 17 amino acids. V shed 0 bases and J 6 bases; nucleotides not matched to a gene: 7. The CDR3 sequence: CASSQDWSGRAAGELFF. Here the CDR3 DNA reads TGCGCCAGCAGCCAAGACTGGAGCGGGAGGGCCGCCGGGGAGCTGTTTTTT.

The sample holds many counts of this clonotype. The chain is built from TRBV29-1 and TRBJ2-7; 11 nucleotides match TRBD2. The CDR3 spans 13 residues. V was pared by 6 bases and J by 0 bases, with 1 base of the junction left unmatched. Germline V CDR1 and CDR2: SQVTM, ANQGSEA. In nucleotides, the CDR3 is TGCAGCGTGGGACTAGCGGCCTCCTACGAGCAGTACTTC. Encoded protein: CSVGLAASYEQYF.

This clonotype was observed many times. The J gene is TRBJ2-3, the V gene TRBV6-6; TRBD2 aligns across 11 bases. Germline CDR1 and CDR2: MNHNY and SVGAGI (reference sequence). The J segment lost 0 bases and the V segment lost 0 bases, leaving 2 bases of the junction unmatched. This CDR3 is built from 17 residues. The CDR3 loop reads CASSYSTSGTSTDTQYF. The CDR3 region has the DNA TGTGCCAGCAGTTACTCGACTAGCGGGACTAGCACAGATACGCAGTATTTT.

This clonotype turned up a few times. The rearrangement uses TRBV7-9 and TRBJ2-7; TRBD1 agrees at 7 bases. This CDR3 region has 13 residues. Germline trimming cut 9 bases from V and 1 base from J; bases unmatched to any gene: 6. Germline loops: CDR1 SEHNR, CDR2 FQNEAQ (reference sequence). As DNA, the CDR3 is TGTGCCAGTGACAGGGTTGCTTCCTACGAGCAGTACTTC. Its protein is CASDRVASYEQYF.

This clonotype has more than one count but fewer than ten. CDR3 amino acids: CATSRDHGEQFF. CDR3 DNA sequence: TGTGCCACCAGCAGAGATCATGGTGAGCAGTTCTTC. This chain uses TRBV15 with TRBJ2-1, with D uncertain. The CDR3 consists of 12 residues. With 0 bases removed from V and 9 bases from J, the gap between germline ends came to 6 bases. The V gene's germline CDR1 is LNHNV and CDR2 YYDKDF (reference sequence).

This clonotype was detected ten times or more. J is TRBJ1-5 and V is TRBV12-3 or TRBV12-4; D is possibly TRBD1 (6 bases). The germline V and J ends were trimmed by 6 bases and 2 bases, with 14 bases remaining between them. The CDR3 loop spans 15 amino acids. CDR3 sequence: CASRRPGGGNQPQHF. The CDR3, as DNA: TGTGCCAGCAGACGCCCGGGGGGCGGCAATCAGCCCCAGCATTTT.

This clonotype has at least ten counts. The V call is TRBV18, the J call TRBJ1-5, with a possible D match to TRBD1 (5 bases). This CDR3 is built from 14 residues. Trimming stripped 5 bases from V and 3 bases from J, with 11 bases between. CDR1 KGHSH and CDR2 LQKENI come from the germline V gene. DNA for the CDR3: TGTGCCAGCTCAGTCTACAGGACCAATCAGCCCCAGCATTTT. Protein sequence: CASSVYRTNQPQHF.

In its sample, this clonotype was seen many times. The gene calls are TRBV28 and TRBJ2-1, with D perhaps TRBD2 (6 bases). Between the trimmed V and J ends, which lost 4 bases and 8 bases, there was a span of 21 bases. The CDR3 is 16 amino acids. Germline V gene sequence: CDR1 MDHEN, CDR2 SYDVKM. The DNA for the CDR3 is TGTGCCAGCAGTTCCCTCCGGGGTACGGGGGTCGATGAGCAGTTCTTC. Encoded protein: CASSSLRGTGVDEQFF.